Shown below are 26 T cell receptor beta chains from a single sample sequenced in a study of blood T cell repertoires in COVID-19. TCRdb keeps only in-frame clones here, not all; method: immunoSEQ multiplex PCR. The table has about 190,000 clones, 79% seen once. Source material: peripheral blood. These receptors were collected from a man aged 60-69 years with active or convalescent COVID-19.

The J gene is TRBJ2-1, the V gene TRBV15, with 12 bases that match TRBD1. The CDR3 contains 15 residues. Germline V gene lookup returns CDR1 LNHNV and CDR2 YYDKDF (reference sequence). The trim removed 4 bases at V and 6 bases at J, leaving 4 bases unmatched. In DNA form, the CDR3 reads TGTGCCACCAGCATATGGGGACAGGGGGCCAATGAGCAGTTCTTC. It yields the protein CATSIWGQGANEQFF.

This chain connects TRBV7-6 to TRBJ2-3; 7 bases fit TRBD1. The CDR3 has 16 amino acids. From germline, CDR1 is SGHVS and CDR2 FNYEAQ. With V trimmed by 1 base and J by 2 bases, 6 bases remained unmatched. This CDR3 reads CASSLGVRGLTDTQYF. The CDR3 DNA sequence: TGTGCCAGCAGCTTAGGGGTGAGGGGGCTCACAGATACGCAGTATTTT. The entire variable domain, with the rest obtained from reference TRBV7-6 and TRBJ2-3, is as follows: GAGVSQSPRYKVTKRGQDVALRCDPISGHVSLYWYRQALGQGPEFLTYFNYEAQQDKSGLPNDRFSAERPEGSISTLTIQRTEQRDSAMYRCASSLGVRGLTDTQYFGPGTRLTVL.

The chain joins TRBV19 to TRBJ2-3; 13 nucleotides align to TRBD2. Germline V gene lookup returns CDR1 LNHDA and CDR2 SQIVND (reference sequence). This CDR3 contains 15 residues. V lost 6 bases and J lost 7; bases outside the gene matches: 7. DNA for the CDR3: TGTGCCAGTAGCGGGACTAGCGGGATAGGTAATACGCAGTATTTT. It translates to CASSGTSGIGNTQYF.

This clone was recorded a few times. The chain joins TRBV9 to TRBJ1-2, with TRBD1 matching 9 bases. The germline CDR1 and CDR2 sequences are SGDLS and YYNGEE. This CDR3 is 14 amino acids long. V shed 4 bases and J 2 bases; nucleotides not matched to a gene: 3. Here the CDR3 DNA reads TGTGCCAGCAGCCACAGGGGGCCCAACTATGGCTACACCTTC. Its translation is CASSHRGPNYGYTF. The variable domain in full, with the rest retrieved from reference TRBV9 and TRBJ1-2, is DSGVTQTPKHLITATGQRVTLRCSPRSGDLSVYWYQQSLDQGLQFLIQYYNGEERAKGNILERFSAQQFPDLHSELNLSSLELGDSALYFCASSHRGPNYGYTFGSGTRLTVV.

This clone was picked up a small number of times. This chain uses TRBV5-1 with TRBJ2-7; D not certain. Germline CDR1 reads SGHRS; CDR2 reads YFSETQ. The CDR3 contains 14 residues. Deletions cut 5 bases from V and 0 bases from J, with 12 bases between. The CDR3 loop is CASSPSRSSYEQYF. The CDR3, as DNA: TGCGCCAGCAGTCCTTCAAGGAGCTCCTACGAGCAGTACTTC.

The rearrangement joins TRBV19 to TRBJ2-3; 7 bases line up with TRBD1. CDR1 is LNHDA, CDR2 SQIVND, per germline (reference sequence). J was trimmed by 8 bases and V by 4 bases; bases with no gene match: 9. This CDR3 spans 14 amino acids. CDR3 nucleotides: TGTGCCAGTAGTAGACAGGGATTGTTAGGTACGCAGTATTTT. Amino acids: CASSRQGLLGTQYF.

As regards this clone: The junction does not match germline at one end; this may be a read error. The chain couples TRBV20-1 to TRBJ2-3; the match to TRBD2 covers 10 bases. This CDR3 is 10 amino acids long. Germline lookup yields CDR1 DFQATT and CDR2 SNEGSKA (reference sequence). The CDR3 protein is CSAREGTSAF. The CDR3 coding sequence is TGCAGTGCTAGAGAGGGGACTAGCGCCTTT.

This chain connects TRBV10-2 to TRBJ2-7; 8 bases map to TRBD2. CDR1 is WSHSY, CDR2 SAAADI, per germline. CDR3 length: 15 residues. The J segment lost 2 bases and the V segment lost 6 bases, leaving 9 bases of the junction unmatched. CDR3 loop: CASSQTSGTTYEQYF. The CDR3 DNA follows: TGCGCCAGCAGCCAAACTAGCGGTACCACCTACGAGCAGTACTTC.

The rearrangement links TRBV6-2 or TRBV6-3 to TRBJ1-2; TRBD1 matches 7 bases. The CDR3 consists of 13 residues. CDR1 is MNHEY, CDR2 SVGEGT, per germline. V lost 5 bases to trimming and J lost 2 bases; unmatched junction nucleotides: 2. CDR3 DNA: TGTGCCAGCAGTCGGGACAGCAACTATGGCTACACCTTC. Translating it yields CASSRDSNYGYTF.

This clone was seen only once. The CDR3 coding sequence is TGTGCCAGCGGCTCTACAGAGAACACTGAAGCTTTCTTT. It codes for CASGSTENTEAFF. The rearrangement uses TRBV6-5 and TRBJ1-1; D is unclear. Germline V gene sequence: CDR1 MNHEY, CDR2 SVGAGI. This CDR3 has 13 residues. V was cut by 8 bases and J by 1 base, with 11 bases left in between.

The J gene is TRBJ2-5, the V gene TRBV9, with TRBD1 matching over 8 bases. Germline V gives CDR1 SGDLS, CDR2 YYNGEE. V was pared by 3 bases and J by 5 bases, with 15 bases of the junction left unmatched. CDR3 length equals 17 residues. The CDR3 sequence: CASSAPRGQGAYETQYF. In DNA form, the CDR3 reads TGTGCCAGCAGCGCTCCTCGGGGGCAGGGGGCGTATGAGACCCAGTACTTC. Using reference TRBV9 and TRBJ2-5 for the parts outside the CDR3, the full variable domain is DSGVTQTPKHLITATGQRVTLRCSPRSGDLSVYWYQQSLDQGLQFLIQYYNGEERAKGNILERFSAQQFPDLHSELNLSSLELGDSALYFCASSAPRGQGAYETQYFGPGTRLLVL.

This clone was found a few times. The CDR3 DNA follows: TGTGCCAGCAGCCCCACCCGGGGAAGGTACGAGCAGTACTTC. It codes for CASSPTRGRYEQYF. The V and J genes are TRBV7-9 and TRBJ2-7, with a tentative D call TRBD2 (5 bases). CDR1 is SEHNR and CDR2 is FQNEAQ in the germline V gene (reference sequence). This CDR3 has 14 residues. Trimming pared 5 bases from V and 4 bases from J, leaving 15 bases between.

This chain joins TRBV7-2 and TRBJ2-7, with 7 positions matching TRBD1. J gave up 3 bases and V 1 base, and 0 bases lay outside the gene matches. CDR1 is SGHTA and CDR2 is FQGNSA in the germline V gene. The CDR3 totals 13 residues. DNA of the CDR3: TGTGCCAGCAGCTTAGGGGACAGCTACGAGCAGTACTTC. Its protein is CASSLGDSYEQYF.

The V gene is TRBV11-3, the J gene TRBJ2-1; possible D gene TRBD2, 5 bases. The V gene lost 0 bases and the J gene lost 6 bases, with 12 bases spanning the gap. This CDR3 contains 15 residues. Germline-derived CDR1 and CDR2 are SGHNT and YENEEA. For the CDR3, the DNA is TGTGCCAGCAGCTTAGATATCGGAAGCGGCAATGAGCAGTTCTTC. It codes for CASSLDIGSGNEQFF.

V is TRBV11-2 and J is TRBJ2-5; D may be TRBD2 (6 bases). The CDR3 extends over 18 amino acids. The germline gives CDR1 SGHAT, CDR2 FQNNGV. V lost 1 base and J 4 bases, leaving 22 bases between the germline ends. The CDR3 sequence: CASSLVWGEWGSRETQYF. The CDR3 DNA is TGTGCCAGCAGCTTAGTATGGGGGGAGTGGGGATCCCGAGAGACCCAGTACTTC. Full variable domain (outside the CDR3, taken from reference TRBV11-2 and TRBJ2-5): EAGVAQSPRYKIIEKRQSVAFWCNPISGHATLYWYQQILGQGPKLLIQFQNNGVVDDSQLPKDRFSAERLKGVDSTLKIQPAKLEDSAVYLCASSLVWGEWGSRETQYFGPGTRLLVL.

The chain links TRBV19 to TRBJ2-5; D gene uncertain. The germline CDR1 and CDR2 sequences are LNHDA and SQIVND (reference sequence). This CDR3 has 13 residues. Trimming stripped 3 bases from V and 2 bases from J, with 7 bases between. CDR3: CASSIQDQETQYF. CDR3 in DNA: TGTGCCAGTAGTATCCAGGATCAAGAGACCCAGTACTTC.

This clone has only a few counts. The chain uses TRBV6-1 and TRBJ1-5; D gene uncertain. CDR1 and CDR2 from the germline V gene are MNHNS and SASEGT. Trimming shortened V by 1 base and J by 6 bases, and 13 bases separated the two germline ends. The CDR3 is 15 amino acids. CDR3 in DNA: TGTGCCAGCAGTGAAGGCCCCTCGCGAAGTCAGCCCCAGCATTTT. Its translation is CASSEGPSRSQPQHF.

The V gene is TRBV6-5, the J gene TRBJ2-1; the match to TRBD2 covers 9 bases. From germline, CDR1 is MNHEY and CDR2 SVGAGI. The CDR3 loop spans 15 amino acids. V trimming: 6 bases; J trimming: 9 bases; junction bases outside the gene matches: 12. CDR3 sequence reads: CASSLKGSGRGEQFF. CDR3 bases: TGTGCCAGCAGCCTTAAGGGTAGCGGGAGAGGTGAGCAGTTCTTC.

This chain joins TRBV19 and TRBJ1-2; D might be TRBD1 (6 bases). V was clipped by 3 bases and J by 1 base, with 15 bases between them. The germline V gene has CDR1 LNHDA and CDR2 SQIVND (reference sequence). The CDR3 covers 16 residues. The CDR3 nucleotides are TGTGCCAGTAGTATGTCAGGGGCGAAATTTAACTATGGCTACACCTTC. Its translation is CASSMSGAKFNYGYTF.

This chain uses TRBV30 with TRBJ1-1; no firm D call. V lost 0 bases and J lost 5, with 7 bases in between. Germline CDR1 and CDR2: GTSNPN and SVGIG (reference sequence). The CDR3 covers 12 residues. In DNA, the CDR3 is TGTGCCTGGAGTGTACTTGGTACTGAAGCTTTCTTT. It specifies CAWSVLGTEAFF.

This chain links TRBV9 with TRBJ2-7, with TRBD2 matching over 7 bases. With 0 bases clipped from V and 2 bases from J, the junction kept 5 bases outside the gene matches. CDR3 length: 15 residues. Germline V gene sequence: CDR1 SGDLS, CDR2 YYNGEE. The CDR3 loop is CASSVGGGEPYEQYF. The CDR3, as DNA: TGTGCCAGCAGCGTAGGGGGAGGGGAGCCCTACGAGCAGTACTTC.

The chain carries TRBV5-4 and TRBJ2-6; possible D gene TRBD1, 5 bases. The CDR3 has 16 residues. Germline V lookup: CDR1 SGHNT, CDR2 YYREEE (reference sequence). Trimming left V 4 bases short and J 4 bases short, with 15 bases between. The CDR3 loop reads CASSASGRAGANVLTF. For the CDR3, the DNA is TGTGCCAGCAGCGCCTCGGGCAGGGCCGGGGCCAACGTCCTGACTTTC.

This chain uses TRBV28 with TRBJ1-2, with 9 bases that match TRBD1. V shed 6 bases, J shed 6 bases, and the junction held 5 bases outside the gene matches. The CDR3 length is 13 residues. In germline, CDR1 is MDHEN, CDR2 SYDVKM. The CDR3 loop reads CASRTGTGNGYTF. Written as DNA, the CDR3 is TGTGCCAGCAGGACCGGGACAGGGAATGGCTACACCTTC.

V is TRBV13 and J is TRBJ2-2; D perhaps matches TRBD2 (5 bases). This CDR3 has 12 residues. V dropped 8 bases and J dropped 6 bases, with 10 bases sitting between them. Germline lookup yields CDR1 PRHDT and CDR2 FYEKMQ (reference sequence). This CDR3 reads CASGGVSGELFF. CDR3 DNA: TGTGCCAGCGGAGGCGTGTCCGGGGAGCTGTTTTTT.

V and J are TRBV25-1 and TRBJ1-3; TRBD1 aligns across 8 bases. The CDR3 covers 18 residues. CDR1 is MGHDK and CDR2 is SYGVNS in the germline V gene. V was pared by 2 bases and J by 3 bases, with 12 bases of the junction left unmatched. This CDR3 reads CASSEVGGRGPFGNTIYF. Here the CDR3 DNA reads TGTGCCAGCAGTGAAGTAGGTGGCAGGGGGCCGTTTGGAAACACCATATATTTT.

This chain uses TRBV7-9 with TRBJ2-3; perhaps TRBD1 as D (5 bases). CDR3 size: 16 residues. Germline CDR1 and CDR2: SEHNR and FQNEAQ (reference sequence). Trimming removed 1 base from V and 3 bases from J, with 14 bases in between. CDR3 region: CASSLGVGAVTDTQYF. CDR3 in DNA: TGTGCCAGCAGCTTAGGGGTAGGGGCGGTGACAGATACGCAGTATTTT.